These T cell receptor beta chains were read from a single sample in a study of cytomegalovirus exposure and HLA in healthy donors. The data were produced by immunoSEQ multiplex PCR, yet TCRdb's version contains in-frame clones alone and is incomplete. The sample contains 150,000 to 200,000 clones, about 85% of which appear only once. Sequencing input: PBMCs. The receptors derive from a young man in good health and CMV-seropositive. CDR3s include the opening cysteine and the closing phenylalanine or tryptophan. Each record gives: V gene, clone size, J gene, D gene, CDR3 DNA, CDR3 protein. The D gene is left open where the match is weak. Clone size is not always given. Where it is, it says once, few, many or a class for expanded clones.

v_call: TRBV27
clone_size: -
j_call: TRBJ2-2
d_call: -
cdr3_nt: TGTGCCAGCAGTTGGACTCCTCACAGGGTGGCGGGCACCGGGGAGCTGTTTTTT
cdr3_aa: CASSWTPHRVAGTGELFF

v_call: TRBV27
clone_size: few
j_call: TRBJ1-2
d_call: -
cdr3_nt: TGTGCCAGCAGTTTACAGGGTAATCGCTACACCTTC
cdr3_aa: CASSLQGNRYTF

v_call: TRBV15
clone_size: once
j_call: TRBJ2-3
d_call: TRBD2
cdr3_nt: TGTGCCACCAGCAGAGAGGCCCCCGGGGGGGCCCGAAATACGCAGTATTTT
cdr3_aa: CATSREAPGGARNTQYF

v_call: TRBV2
clone_size: -
j_call: TRBJ2-7
d_call: TRBD1
cdr3_nt: TGTGCCAGCAGTGCCTCCGGGACAGGGACCTACGAGCAGTACTTC
cdr3_aa: CASSASGTGTYEQYF

v_call: TRBV27
clone_size: -
j_call: TRBJ2-1
d_call: TRBD2
cdr3_nt: TGTGCCAGCAGTTCTGGACTAGCGGGGCCTGAGCAGTTCTTC
cdr3_aa: CASSSGLAGPEQFF

v_call: TRBV9
clone_size: -
j_call: TRBJ2-3
d_call: -
cdr3_nt: TGTGCCAGCAGCGTAGTCGAGGGCACAGATACGCAGTATTTT
cdr3_aa: CASSVVEGTDTQYF

v_call: TRBV7-6
clone_size: -
j_call: TRBJ2-7
d_call: -
cdr3_nt: TGTGCCAGCAGCTTAGGAGGCGGCGACGAGCAGTACTTC
cdr3_aa: CASSLGGGDEQYF

v_call: TRBV6-5
clone_size: -
j_call: TRBJ2-5
d_call: -
cdr3_nt: TGTGCCAGCAGATATCAAGAGACCCAGTACTTC
cdr3_aa: CASRYQETQYF

v_call: TRBV5-4
clone_size: once
j_call: TRBJ2-1
d_call: -
cdr3_nt: TGTGCCAGCAGCCTGGACTATTACAATGAGCAGTTCTTC
cdr3_aa: CASSLDYYNEQFF

v_call: TRBV4-1
clone_size: few
j_call: TRBJ2-7
d_call: -
cdr3_nt: TGCGCCAGCAGCCCCGAGCCGGGCTCCTACGAGCAGTACTTC
cdr3_aa: CASSPEPGSYEQYF

v_call: TRBV4-1
clone_size: many
j_call: TRBJ1-2
d_call: -
cdr3_nt: TGCGCCAGCAGCCAAGATCCAGGTGGTGACTATGGCTACACCTTC
cdr3_aa: CASSQDPGGDYGYTF

v_call: TRBV7-8
clone_size: once
j_call: TRBJ2-5
d_call: TRBD2
cdr3_nt: TGTGCCAGCAGCTTAGTAGTGGGGGAGGGAGAGACCCAGTACTTC
cdr3_aa: CASSLVVGEGETQYF

v_call: TRBV7-2
clone_size: once
j_call: TRBJ2-7
d_call: TRBD2
cdr3_nt: TGTGCCAGCAGCTTAGGGCCAGGGAGGGCTGGGTACGAGCAGTACTTC
cdr3_aa: CASSLGPGRAGYEQYF

v_call: TRBV7-9
clone_size: -
j_call: TRBJ2-7
d_call: -
cdr3_nt: TGTGCCAGCAGCAAGACTAGTAGCGAGCAGTACTTC
cdr3_aa: CASSKTSSEQYF

v_call: TRBV27
clone_size: -
j_call: TRBJ2-7
d_call: -
cdr3_nt: TGTGCCAGCAGTTTATCGAAGGCACACCCTACGGGGCAGTACTTC
cdr3_aa: CASSLSKAHPTGQYF

v_call: TRBV18
clone_size: few
j_call: TRBJ2-3
d_call: -
cdr3_nt: TGTGCCAGCCCACCAACGGCGGTCATCACAGATACGCAGTATTTT
cdr3_aa: CASPPTAVITDTQYF

v_call: TRBV18
clone_size: -
j_call: TRBJ2-1
d_call: TRBD2
cdr3_nt: TGTGCCAGCTCACCAGTCCGGGGGGGGCATGAGCAGTTCTTC
cdr3_aa: CASSPVRGGHEQFF

v_call: TRBV7-2
clone_size: -
j_call: TRBJ1-3
d_call: -
cdr3_nt: TGTGCCAGCAGCTTAGCGGGCGCCGGAAACACCATATATTTT
cdr3_aa: CASSLAGAGNTIYF

v_call: TRBV5-1
clone_size: -
j_call: TRBJ2-2
d_call: -
cdr3_nt: TGCGCCAGCAGCTTGGGGACTGCGAACACCGGGGAGCTGTTTTTT
cdr3_aa: CASSLGTANTGELFF

v_call: TRBV6-6
clone_size: -
j_call: TRBJ1-1
d_call: TRBD1
cdr3_nt: TGTGCCAGCAGGGATGGAGGGGGCTCGACTGAAGCTTTCTTT
cdr3_aa: CASRDGGGSTEAFF

v_call: TRBV18
clone_size: few
j_call: TRBJ2-7
d_call: -
cdr3_nt: TGTGCCAGCTCACCGGTTGGAGGGGGCGCCTACGAGCAGTACTTC
cdr3_aa: CASSPVGGGAYEQYF

v_call: TRBV10-3
clone_size: -
j_call: TRBJ1-2
d_call: -
cdr3_nt: TGTGCCATCAGTGATGAGAGGGCGGTTGGCTACACCTTC
cdr3_aa: CAISDERAVGYTF

v_call: TRBV19
clone_size: -
j_call: TRBJ1-3
d_call: -
cdr3_nt: TGTGCCAGTAGTATGGGCCTGCTCTCTGGAAACACCATATATTTT
cdr3_aa: CASSMGLLSGNTIYF

v_call: TRBV7-2
clone_size: -
j_call: TRBJ2-1
d_call: -
cdr3_nt: TGTGCCAGCAGCCACCGAGAAGCAGGGCCCAGATACAATGAGCAGTTCTTC
cdr3_aa: CASSHREAGPRYNEQFF

v_call: TRBV7-2
clone_size: -
j_call: TRBJ2-5
d_call: TRBD2
cdr3_nt: TGTGCCAGCAGCCTACACCGACTAGCGGGGCAAGAGACCCAGTACTTC
cdr3_aa: CASSLHRLAGQETQYF

v_call: TRBV7-2
clone_size: -
j_call: TRBJ2-1
d_call: TRBD2
cdr3_nt: TGTGCCAGCAGCTTAGGTCTAGCGGGGCCTTGGGAGCAGTTCTTC
cdr3_aa: CASSLGLAGPWEQFF

v_call: TRBV1
clone_size: -
j_call: TRBJ2-1
d_call: -
cdr3_nt: TGCACCAGCGAAAAGCGGGGGGCCTTGTGCTCCTACAATGAGCAGTTCTTC
cdr3_aa: CTSEKRGALCSYNEQFF

v_call: TRBV27
clone_size: -
j_call: TRBJ1-2
d_call: TRBD1
cdr3_nt: TGTGCCAGCAGTTCACAGGGGATGTATGGCTACACCTTC
cdr3_aa: CASSSQGMYGYTF

v_call: TRBV7-9
clone_size: -
j_call: TRBJ1-2
d_call: TRBD1
cdr3_nt: TGTGCCGGGGAAGGGACAGACTCTAACTATGGCTACACCTTC
cdr3_aa: CAGEGTDSNYGYTF

v_call: TRBV4-1
clone_size: -
j_call: TRBJ2-6
d_call: -
cdr3_nt: TGCGCCAGCAGCCCCCTACAGAGCTCTGGGGCCAACGTCCTGACTTTC
cdr3_aa: CASSPLQSSGANVLTF

v_call: TRBV10-3
clone_size: -
j_call: TRBJ2-1
d_call: TRBD2
cdr3_nt: TGTGCCATCAGGGGACTAGCGGGGGGGAACAATGAGCAGTTCTTC
cdr3_aa: CAIRGLAGGNNEQFF

v_call: TRBV4-3
clone_size: -
j_call: TRBJ2-1
d_call: TRBD2
cdr3_nt: TGCGCCAGCAGCCAAAGCGGACTAGCGGCGGGCGACAATGAGCAGTTCTTC
cdr3_aa: CASSQSGLAAGDNEQFF

v_call: TRBV5-1
clone_size: -
j_call: TRBJ2-7
d_call: -
cdr3_nt: TGCGCCAGCAGGTTTGGACAGAGCTCCTACGAGCAGTACTTC
cdr3_aa: CASRFGQSSYEQYF

v_call: TRBV18
clone_size: -
j_call: TRBJ2-7
d_call: TRBD1
cdr3_nt: TGTGCCAGCTCACCCCCACTGGGGGACAGGGGTATCTACGAGCAGTACTTC
cdr3_aa: CASSPPLGDRGIYEQYF

v_call: TRBV19
clone_size: -
j_call: TRBJ2-2
d_call: TRBD2
cdr3_nt: TGTGCCAGTAGTAACATACTAGCGGGTGCTACCAACACCGGGGAGCTGTTTTTT
cdr3_aa: CASSNILAGATNTGELFF

v_call: TRBV10-3
clone_size: -
j_call: TRBJ2-3
d_call: TRBD2
cdr3_nt: TGTGCCATCCTATTAGAGGTTAGCGGGGGTAAAGATACGCAGTATTTT
cdr3_aa: CAILLEVSGGKDTQYF

v_call: TRBV7-2
clone_size: -
j_call: TRBJ1-1
d_call: -
cdr3_nt: TGTGCCAGCAGCTCATACACGGAGTCCGAAGCTTTCTTT
cdr3_aa: CASSSYTESEAFF

v_call: TRBV27
clone_size: few
j_call: TRBJ1-1
d_call: -
cdr3_nt: TGTGCCAGCAGTAACCGCAGGGAAGCTTTCTTT
cdr3_aa: CASSNRREAFF

v_call: TRBV29-1
clone_size: -
j_call: TRBJ1-2
d_call: -
cdr3_nt: TGCAGCTCAGAGAAGCAGGGGAAAAACTATGGCTACACCTTC
cdr3_aa: CSSEKQGKNYGYTF

v_call: TRBV5-1
clone_size: -
j_call: TRBJ2-3
d_call: -
cdr3_nt: TGCGCCAGCAGCTTGGCGGACACCCTAAACTTTGATACGCAGTATTTT
cdr3_aa: CASSLADTLNFDTQYF

v_call: TRBV7-8
clone_size: -
j_call: TRBJ2-5
d_call: -
cdr3_nt: TGTGCCAGCAGCCCCTGGGGCACTGGGGAGACCCAGTACTTC
cdr3_aa: CASSPWGTGETQYF

v_call: TRBV27
clone_size: -
j_call: TRBJ2-7
d_call: TRBD1
cdr3_nt: TGTGCCAGCAGTTTATCAGGGACAGCTTACGAGCAGTACTTC
cdr3_aa: CASSLSGTAYEQYF